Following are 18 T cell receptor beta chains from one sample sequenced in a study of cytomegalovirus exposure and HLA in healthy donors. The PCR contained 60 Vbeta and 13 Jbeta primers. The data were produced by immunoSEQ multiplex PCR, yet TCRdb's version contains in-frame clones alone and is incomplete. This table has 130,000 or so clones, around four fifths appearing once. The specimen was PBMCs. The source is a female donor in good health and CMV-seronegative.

The CDR3 region has the DNA TGTGCCAGCAGCGATCTCCCTCTGTCTAGCGGGAGAGGGTACACCGGGGAGCTGTTTTTT. This encodes CASSDLPLSSGRGYTGELFF. The rearrangement joins TRBV7-6 to TRBJ2-2; 10 nucleotides match TRBD2. The junction had 18 bases not matched to a gene; V was cut back by 5 bases and J by 3 bases. CDR3 length equals 20 residues. Per the germline V gene, CDR1 is SGHVS and CDR2 is FNYEAQ.

Here the CDR3 DNA reads TGTGCCAGCAGTGCCCAAACGGGCAATCAGCCCCAGCATTTT. Translated, it gives CASSAQTGNQPQHF. The rearrangement uses TRBV2 and TRBJ1-5, with D unclear. The germline CDR1 and CDR2 sequences are SNHLY and FYNNEI. V lost 4 bases and J lost 2, with 9 bases in between. The CDR3 has 14 amino acids.

CDR3 loop: CASSLGLSGTYEQYF. The CDR3 DNA reads TGTGCCAGCAGCTTGGGGCTTAGCGGGACCTACGAGCAGTACTTC. The rearrangement links TRBV5-4 to TRBJ2-7, with 8 bases aligning to TRBD2. Germline V gene data show CDR1 as SGHNT and CDR2 as YYREEE (reference sequence). Trimming cost V 0 bases and J 2 bases; bases outside gene matches: 4. The CDR3 totals 15 residues.

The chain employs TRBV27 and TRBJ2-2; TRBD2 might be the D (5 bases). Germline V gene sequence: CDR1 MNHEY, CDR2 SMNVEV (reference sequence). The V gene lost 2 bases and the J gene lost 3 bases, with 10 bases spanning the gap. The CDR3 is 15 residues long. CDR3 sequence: CASSLRERDTGELFF. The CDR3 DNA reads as TGTGCCAGCAGTTTAAGGGAGAGGGACACCGGGGAGCTGTTTTTT.

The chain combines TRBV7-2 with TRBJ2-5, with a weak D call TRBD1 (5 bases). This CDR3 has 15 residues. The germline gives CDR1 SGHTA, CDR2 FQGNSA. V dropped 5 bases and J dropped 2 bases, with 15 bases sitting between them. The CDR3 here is CASSLWQGNQETQYF. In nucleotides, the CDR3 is TGTGCCAGCAGCCTCTGGCAGGGCAATCAAGAGACCCAGTACTTC.

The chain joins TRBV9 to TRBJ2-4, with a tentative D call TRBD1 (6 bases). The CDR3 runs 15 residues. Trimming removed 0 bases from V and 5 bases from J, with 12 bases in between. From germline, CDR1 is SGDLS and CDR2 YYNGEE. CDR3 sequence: CASSVVGGSQNIQYF. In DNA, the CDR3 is TGTGCCAGCAGCGTAGTAGGGGGATCTCAAAACATTCAGTACTTC.

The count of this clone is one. In DNA, the CDR3 is TGTGCCAGCAGTGCCCGCCGGGGAAGCGGCGACGAGCAGTACTTC. As protein: CASSARRGSGDEQYF. The V and J genes are TRBV25-1 and TRBJ2-7, with D perhaps matching TRBD2 (5 bases). Per germline, CDR1 MGHDK and CDR2 SYGVNS. V lost 4 bases to trimming and J lost 5 bases, with 18 bases between them. The CDR3 has 15 amino acids.

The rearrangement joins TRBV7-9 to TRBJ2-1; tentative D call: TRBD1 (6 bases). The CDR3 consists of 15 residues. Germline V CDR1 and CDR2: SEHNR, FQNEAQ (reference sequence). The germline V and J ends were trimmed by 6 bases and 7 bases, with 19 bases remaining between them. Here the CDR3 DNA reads TGTGCCAGCAGTCTTGGACAGCTTCTTTCTAATGAGCAGTTCTTC. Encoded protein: CASSLGQLLSNEQFF.

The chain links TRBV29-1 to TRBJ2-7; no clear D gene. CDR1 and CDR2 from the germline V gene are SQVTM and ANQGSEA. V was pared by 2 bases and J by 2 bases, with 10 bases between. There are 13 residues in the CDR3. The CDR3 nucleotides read TGCAGCGTTGAAAGCAGGTTCCCCTACGAGCAGTACTTC. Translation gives CSVESRFPYEQYF.

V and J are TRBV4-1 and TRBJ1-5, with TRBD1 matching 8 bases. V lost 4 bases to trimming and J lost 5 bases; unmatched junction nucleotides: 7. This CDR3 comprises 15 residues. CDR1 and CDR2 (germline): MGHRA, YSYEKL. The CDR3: CASSPQGAPDQPQHF. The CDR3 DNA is TGCGCCAGCAGCCCGCAGGGGGCGCCCGATCAGCCCCAGCATTTT.

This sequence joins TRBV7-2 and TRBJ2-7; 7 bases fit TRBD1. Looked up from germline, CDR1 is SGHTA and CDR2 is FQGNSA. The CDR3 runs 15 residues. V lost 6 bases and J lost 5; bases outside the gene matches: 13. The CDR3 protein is CASRPTGTDFNEQYF. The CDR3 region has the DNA TGTGCCAGCAGGCCAACCGGGACAGACTTCAACGAGCAGTACTTC.

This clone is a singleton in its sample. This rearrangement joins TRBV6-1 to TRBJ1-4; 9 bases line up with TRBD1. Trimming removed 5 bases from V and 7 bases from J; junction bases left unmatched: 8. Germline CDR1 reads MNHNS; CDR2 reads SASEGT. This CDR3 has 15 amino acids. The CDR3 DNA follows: TGTGCCAGCAGTACCACCGGGACAGGGAGTGAAAAACTGTTTTTT. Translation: CASSTTGTGSEKLFF.

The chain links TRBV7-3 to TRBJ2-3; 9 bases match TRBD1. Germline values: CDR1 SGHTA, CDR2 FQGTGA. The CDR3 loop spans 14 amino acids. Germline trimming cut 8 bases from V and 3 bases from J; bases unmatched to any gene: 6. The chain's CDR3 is CASQGDRATDTQYF. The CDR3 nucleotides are TGTGCCAGCCAAGGGGACAGGGCAACAGATACGCAGTATTTT.

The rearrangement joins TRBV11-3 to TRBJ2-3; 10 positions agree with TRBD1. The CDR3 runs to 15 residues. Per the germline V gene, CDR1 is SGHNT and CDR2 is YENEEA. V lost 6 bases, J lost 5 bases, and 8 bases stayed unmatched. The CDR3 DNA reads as TGTGCCAGCAGTCCGGGGGGACAGGGGAGAGATACGCAGTATTTT. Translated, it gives CASSPGGQGRDTQYF.

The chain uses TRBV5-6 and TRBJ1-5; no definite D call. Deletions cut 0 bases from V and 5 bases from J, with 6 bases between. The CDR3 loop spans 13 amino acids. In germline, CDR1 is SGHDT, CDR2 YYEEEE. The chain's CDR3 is CASSLGPDQPQHF. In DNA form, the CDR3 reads TGTGCCAGCAGCTTGGGCCCGGATCAGCCCCAGCATTTT. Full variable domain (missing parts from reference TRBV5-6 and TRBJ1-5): DAGVTQSPTHLIKTRGQQVTLRCSPKSGHDTVSWYQQALGQGPQFIFQYYEEEERQRGNFPDRFSGHQFPNYSSELNVNALLLGDSALYLCASSLGPDQPQHFGDGTRLSIL.

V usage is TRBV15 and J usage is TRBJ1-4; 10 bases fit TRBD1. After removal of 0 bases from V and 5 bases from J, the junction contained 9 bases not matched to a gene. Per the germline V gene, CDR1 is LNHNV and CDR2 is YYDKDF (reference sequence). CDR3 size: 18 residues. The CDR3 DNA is TGTGCCACCAGCAGAGATGAAGGACAGGGGGTTTCGAATGAAAAACTGTTTTTT. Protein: CATSRDEGQGVSNEKLFF.

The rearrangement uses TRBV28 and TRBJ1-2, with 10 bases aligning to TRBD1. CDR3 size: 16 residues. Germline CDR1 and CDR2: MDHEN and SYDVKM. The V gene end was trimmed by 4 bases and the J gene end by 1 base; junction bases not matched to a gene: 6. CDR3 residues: CASSSVGTGDNYGYTF. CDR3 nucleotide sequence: TGTGCCAGCAGTTCCGTCGGGACAGGGGATAACTATGGCTACACCTTC.

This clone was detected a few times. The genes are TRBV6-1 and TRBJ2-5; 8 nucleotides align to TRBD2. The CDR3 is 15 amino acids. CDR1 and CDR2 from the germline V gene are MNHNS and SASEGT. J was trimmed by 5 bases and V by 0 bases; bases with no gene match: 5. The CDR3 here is CASSEAPGRGETQYF. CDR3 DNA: TGTGCCAGCAGTGAAGCGCCCGGGAGGGGGGAGACCCAGTACTTC.